The present TCR beta chain was sequenced within a study of blood T cell repertoires in COVID-19. In the study overall: In each case, the material was cDNA or gDNA derived from T cells, B-cell-depleted T cells, or PBMCs.

Profiling relied on immunoSEQ multiplex PCR, and the TCRdb table lists in-frame clones only, not all of them. The sample consists of some 400,000 clones, 81% of them appearing once. The CDR3 extends over 14 amino acids. Trimming removed 2 bases from V and 7 bases from J, with 14 bases in between. Germline CDR1 and CDR2: MNHNS and SASEGT. This receptor was identified in a human donor with acute or convalescent COVID-19. The donor label of this sample is uncertain. Sequenced sample: peripheral blood. V gene TRBV6-1 combines with J gene TRBJ1-1; possibly TRBD1 for D (6 bases). The CDR3 spells CASSERISGDEAFF. The CDR3 bases are TGTGCCAGCAGTGAACGCATCTCAGGGGATGAAGCTTTCTTT.